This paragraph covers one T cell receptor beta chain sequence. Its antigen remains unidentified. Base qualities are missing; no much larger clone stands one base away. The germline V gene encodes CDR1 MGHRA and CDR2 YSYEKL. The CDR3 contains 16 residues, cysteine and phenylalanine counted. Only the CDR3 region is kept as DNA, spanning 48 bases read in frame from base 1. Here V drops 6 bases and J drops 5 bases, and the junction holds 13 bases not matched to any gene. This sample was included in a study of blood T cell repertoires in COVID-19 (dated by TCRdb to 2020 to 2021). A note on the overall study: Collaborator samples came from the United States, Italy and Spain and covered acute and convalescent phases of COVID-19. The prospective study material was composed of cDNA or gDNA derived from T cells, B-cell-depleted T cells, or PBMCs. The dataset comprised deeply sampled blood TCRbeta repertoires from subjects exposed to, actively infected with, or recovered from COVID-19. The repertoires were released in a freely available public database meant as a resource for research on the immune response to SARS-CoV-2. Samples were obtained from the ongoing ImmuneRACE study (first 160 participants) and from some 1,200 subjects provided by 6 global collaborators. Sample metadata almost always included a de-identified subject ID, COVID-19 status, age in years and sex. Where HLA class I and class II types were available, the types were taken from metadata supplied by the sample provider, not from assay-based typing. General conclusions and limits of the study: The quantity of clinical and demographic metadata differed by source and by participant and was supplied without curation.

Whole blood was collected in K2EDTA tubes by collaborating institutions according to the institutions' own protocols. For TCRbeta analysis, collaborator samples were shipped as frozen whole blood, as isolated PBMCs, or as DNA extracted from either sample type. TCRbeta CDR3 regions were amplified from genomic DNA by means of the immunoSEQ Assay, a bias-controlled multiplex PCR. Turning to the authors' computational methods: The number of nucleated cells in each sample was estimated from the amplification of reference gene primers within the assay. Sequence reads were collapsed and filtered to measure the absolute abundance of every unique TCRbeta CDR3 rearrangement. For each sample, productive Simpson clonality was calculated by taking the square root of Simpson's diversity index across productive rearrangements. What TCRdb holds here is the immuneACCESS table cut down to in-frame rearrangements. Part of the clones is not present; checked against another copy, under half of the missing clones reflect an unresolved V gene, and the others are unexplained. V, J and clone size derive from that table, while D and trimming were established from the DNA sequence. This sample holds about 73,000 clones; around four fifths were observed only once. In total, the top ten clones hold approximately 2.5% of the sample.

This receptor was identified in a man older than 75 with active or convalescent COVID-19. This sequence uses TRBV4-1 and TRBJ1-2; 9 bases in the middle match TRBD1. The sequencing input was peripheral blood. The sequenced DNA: TGCGCCAGCAGTCCCTCACCTTCCGACAGGGGGTATGGCTACACCTTC. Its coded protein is CASSPSPSDRGYGYTF.